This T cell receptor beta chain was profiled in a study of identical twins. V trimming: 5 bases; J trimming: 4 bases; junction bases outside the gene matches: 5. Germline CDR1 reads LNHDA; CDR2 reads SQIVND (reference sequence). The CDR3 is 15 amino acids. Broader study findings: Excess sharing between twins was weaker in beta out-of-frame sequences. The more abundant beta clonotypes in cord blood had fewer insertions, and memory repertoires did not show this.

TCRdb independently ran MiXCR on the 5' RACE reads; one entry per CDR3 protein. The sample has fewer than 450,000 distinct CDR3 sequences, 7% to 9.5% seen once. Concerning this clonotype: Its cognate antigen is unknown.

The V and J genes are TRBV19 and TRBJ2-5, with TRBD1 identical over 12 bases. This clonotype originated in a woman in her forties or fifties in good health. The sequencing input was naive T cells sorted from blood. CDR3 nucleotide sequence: TGTGCCAGTAGTCCGGAGGGACAGGGGGCAGAGACCCAGTACTTC. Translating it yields CASSPEGQGAETQYF.